This entry lists 18 T cell receptor beta chains sequenced from one sample in a study of cytomegalovirus exposure and HLA in healthy donors. The PCR employed 60 Vbeta primers together with 13 Jbeta primers. The table came from immunoSEQ multiplex PCR; TCRdb's copy has only in-frame clones and leaves some out. The data show around 140,000 clones, and the top ten clones hold 1.5% to 1.7%. The sequenced sample was PBMCs. The receptors were gathered from a woman aged 40 to 50 in good health and CMV-seronegative.

This chain links TRBV6-6 with TRBJ2-5, with D unclear. Per the germline V gene, CDR1 is MNHNY and CDR2 is SVGAGI (reference sequence). The CDR3 has 13 amino acids. Between the trimmed V and J ends, which lost 5 bases and 4 bases, there was a span of 11 bases. The CDR3 sequence: CASSQEDGETQYF. The CDR3 DNA follows: TGTGCCAGCAGTCAAGAGGATGGAGAGACCCAGTACTTC.

This rearrangement joins TRBV10-2 to TRBJ1-1; 8 bases are shared with TRBD1. Germline V lookup: CDR1 WSHSY, CDR2 SAAADI. The CDR3 loop spans 13 amino acids. The trim removed 7 bases at V and 1 base at J, leaving 2 bases unmatched. The CDR3 DNA is TGCGCCAGCACCGGACAGGGGAACACTGAAGCTTTCTTT. Protein sequence: CASTGQGNTEAFF.

Comments on this clone: Distinct nucleotide sequences in the sample also encode this CDR3. V and J are TRBV7-2 and TRBJ1-1; D is ambiguous. The CDR3 is 13 residues long. CDR1 is SGHTA, CDR2 FQGNSA, per germline. Trimming pared 3 bases from V and 0 bases from J, leaving 5 bases between. Written as DNA, the CDR3 is TGTGCCAGCAGCTTCTCAGTGAACACTGAAGCTTTCTTT. Translated: CASSFSVNTEAFF.

The chain carries TRBV9 and TRBJ1-4, with D maybe TRBD1 (5 bases). CDR1 SGDLS and CDR2 YYNGEE come from the germline V gene. This CDR3 is built from 15 residues. The germline V and J ends were trimmed by 0 bases and 3 bases, with 9 bases remaining between them. This CDR3 reads CASSVEGAANEKLFF. In DNA form, the CDR3 reads TGTGCCAGCAGCGTAGAAGGGGCGGCTAATGAAAAACTGTTTTTT.

The rearrangement links TRBV28 to TRBJ1-2; D is undetermined. The V gene's germline CDR1 is MDHEN and CDR2 SYDVKM. Trimming took off 5 bases at V and 6 bases at J, with 22 bases between the two ends. The CDR3 covers 16 residues. CDR3: CASSRPRLRGFDGYTF. The CDR3 nucleotides read TGTGCCAGCAGTCGTCCTCGACTTCGGGGATTTGATGGCTACACCTTC.

The CDR3 loop reads CASSSTAGGLRDTQYF. The CDR3 DNA is TGTGCCAGCAGTTCGACAGCGGGGGGCCTTCGGGATACGCAGTATTTT. The rearrangement links TRBV28 to TRBJ2-3; 9 bases are a match to TRBD2. The CDR3 consists of 16 residues. The germline gives CDR1 MDHEN, CDR2 SYDVKM. V was clipped by 4 bases and J by 6 bases; unmatched bases: 11. The full variable domain, rest sourced from reference TRBV28 and TRBJ2-3, is DVKVTQSSRYLVKRTGEKVFLECVQDMDHENMFWYRQDPGLGLRLIYFSYDVKMKEKGDIPEGYSVSREKKERFSLILESASTNQTSMYLCASSSTAGGLRDTQYFGPGTRLTVL.

The CDR3 loop reads CASSIRENTEAFF. The CDR3 DNA reads TGTGCCAGCAGTATCCGGGAGAACACTGAAGCTTTCTTT. The J gene is TRBJ1-1, the V gene TRBV6-5; D ambiguous. V was cut by 5 bases and J by 1 base, with 8 bases left in between. This CDR3 region has 13 residues. From germline, CDR1 is MNHEY and CDR2 SVGAGI.

This chain joins TRBV5-6 and TRBJ2-7, with TRBD2 matching 8 bases. The CDR3 extends over 15 amino acids. The V gene end was trimmed by 3 bases and the J gene end by 1 base; junction bases not matched to a gene: 6. The V gene's germline CDR1 is SGHDT and CDR2 YYEEEE. CDR3 region: CASSSGVAGSYEQYF. As DNA, the CDR3 is TGTGCCAGCAGCTCTGGGGTAGCGGGATCCTACGAGCAGTACTTC.

The chain has TRBV5-5 and TRBJ2-7, with 9 bases that match TRBD2. This CDR3 spans 16 amino acids. Germline V gene sequence: CDR1 SGHKS, CDR2 YYEKEE (reference sequence). Losses at the gene ends were 4 bases for V and 2 bases for J; bases not matched to a gene: 10. The CDR3 sequence is CASSRGGLAGTYEQYV. As DNA, the CDR3 is TGTGCCAGCAGCCGCGGGGGGCTAGCGGGGACCTACGAGCAGTACGTC.

The chain links TRBV7-2 to TRBJ2-7, with D perhaps matching TRBD1 (6 bases). Per the germline V gene, CDR1 is SGHTA and CDR2 is FQGNSA. The V and J ends lost 5 bases and 3 bases respectively, with 14 bases between them. The CDR3 runs to 14 residues. CDR3 in DNA: TGTGCCAGCAGCCCAACCACAGGGTACTACGAGCAGTACTTC. Its protein is CASSPTTGYYEQYF.

The chain uses TRBV9 and TRBJ2-5, with TRBD2 identical over 8 bases. Germline CDR1 reads SGDLS; CDR2 reads YYNGEE. Trimming removed 0 bases from V and 3 bases from J; junction bases left unmatched: 1. The CDR3 consists of 14 residues. The CDR3 DNA is TGTGCCAGCAGCGTAGAACTAGCGGAAGAGACCCAGTACTTC. It is translated as CASSVELAEETQYF. The whole variable domain, filled in from reference TRBV9 and TRBJ2-5, reads DSGVTQTPKHLITATGQRVTLRCSPRSGDLSVYWYQQSLDQGLQFLIQYYNGEERAKGNILERFSAQQFPDLHSELNLSSLELGDSALYFCASSVELAEETQYFGPGTRLLVL.

J is TRBJ2-5 and V is TRBV2; 11 bases map to TRBD2. The CDR3 spans 13 residues. Germline CDR1 SNHLY, CDR2 FYNNEI. V was clipped by 7 bases and J by 4 bases; unmatched bases: 2. The CDR3 spells CASTGTSGETQYF. The CDR3 DNA sequence: TGTGCCAGCACTGGGACTAGCGGAGAGACCCAGTACTTC.

The V and J genes are TRBV6-5 and TRBJ1-5; 7 bases map to TRBD1. The V gene end was trimmed by 6 bases and the J gene end by 3 bases; junction bases not matched to a gene: 5. In germline, CDR1 is MNHEY, CDR2 SVGAGI. The CDR3 length is 14 residues. Here the CDR3 reads CASSRTGANQPQHF. The CDR3, as DNA: TGTGCCAGCAGCCGTACAGGGGCCAATCAGCCCCAGCATTTT.

The CDR3 region is CASSLGNQDPFF. In DNA form, the CDR3 reads TGTGCCAGCAGCTTAGGGAACCAGGATCCGTTCTTC. This sequence joins TRBV7-6 and TRBJ2-1; D unclear. Deletions cut 1 base from V and 15 bases from J, with 13 bases between. CDR3 size: 12 residues. Germline loops: CDR1 SGHVS, CDR2 FNYEAQ.

The rearrangement joins TRBV15 to TRBJ2-7; D remains ambiguous. Looked up from germline, CDR1 is LNHNV and CDR2 is YYDKDF (reference sequence). This CDR3 is built from 14 residues. With 1 base removed from V and 3 bases from J, the gap between germline ends came to 10 bases. CDR3 residues: CATSRASSSYEQYF. CDR3 DNA: TGTGCCACCAGCAGAGCGAGTTCAAGCTACGAGCAGTACTTC.

The chain is built from TRBV6-4 and TRBJ2-7, with D possibly being TRBD1 (6 bases). Deletions cut 7 bases from V and 4 bases from J, with 17 bases between. This CDR3 has 14 residues. Looked up from germline, CDR1 is MRHNA and CDR2 is SNTAGT. CDR3 in DNA: TGTGCCAGCAAGCACGGGACAAACCATTACGAGCAGTACGTC. Translating gives CASKHGTNHYEQYV.

The chain combines TRBV5-6 with TRBJ2-3; 8 bases map to TRBD2. The V gene's germline CDR1 is SGHDT and CDR2 YYEEEE. The J segment lost 3 bases and the V segment lost 3 bases, leaving 15 bases of the junction unmatched. This CDR3 has 18 amino acids. The CDR3 loop reads CASSWPFQAGAGTDTQYF. CDR3 nucleotides: TGTGCCAGCAGCTGGCCCTTCCAAGCGGGGGCCGGGACAGATACGCAGTATTTT.

The chain recombines TRBV10-2 with TRBJ1-5; 7 bases align to TRBD1. Germline V CDR1 and CDR2: WSHSY, SAAADI. There are 13 residues in the CDR3. J was trimmed by 4 bases and V by 5 bases; bases with no gene match: 2. This CDR3 is CASSKQGNQPQHF. The CDR3 nucleotides are TGCGCCAGCAGTAAACAGGGGAATCAGCCCCAGCATTTT.